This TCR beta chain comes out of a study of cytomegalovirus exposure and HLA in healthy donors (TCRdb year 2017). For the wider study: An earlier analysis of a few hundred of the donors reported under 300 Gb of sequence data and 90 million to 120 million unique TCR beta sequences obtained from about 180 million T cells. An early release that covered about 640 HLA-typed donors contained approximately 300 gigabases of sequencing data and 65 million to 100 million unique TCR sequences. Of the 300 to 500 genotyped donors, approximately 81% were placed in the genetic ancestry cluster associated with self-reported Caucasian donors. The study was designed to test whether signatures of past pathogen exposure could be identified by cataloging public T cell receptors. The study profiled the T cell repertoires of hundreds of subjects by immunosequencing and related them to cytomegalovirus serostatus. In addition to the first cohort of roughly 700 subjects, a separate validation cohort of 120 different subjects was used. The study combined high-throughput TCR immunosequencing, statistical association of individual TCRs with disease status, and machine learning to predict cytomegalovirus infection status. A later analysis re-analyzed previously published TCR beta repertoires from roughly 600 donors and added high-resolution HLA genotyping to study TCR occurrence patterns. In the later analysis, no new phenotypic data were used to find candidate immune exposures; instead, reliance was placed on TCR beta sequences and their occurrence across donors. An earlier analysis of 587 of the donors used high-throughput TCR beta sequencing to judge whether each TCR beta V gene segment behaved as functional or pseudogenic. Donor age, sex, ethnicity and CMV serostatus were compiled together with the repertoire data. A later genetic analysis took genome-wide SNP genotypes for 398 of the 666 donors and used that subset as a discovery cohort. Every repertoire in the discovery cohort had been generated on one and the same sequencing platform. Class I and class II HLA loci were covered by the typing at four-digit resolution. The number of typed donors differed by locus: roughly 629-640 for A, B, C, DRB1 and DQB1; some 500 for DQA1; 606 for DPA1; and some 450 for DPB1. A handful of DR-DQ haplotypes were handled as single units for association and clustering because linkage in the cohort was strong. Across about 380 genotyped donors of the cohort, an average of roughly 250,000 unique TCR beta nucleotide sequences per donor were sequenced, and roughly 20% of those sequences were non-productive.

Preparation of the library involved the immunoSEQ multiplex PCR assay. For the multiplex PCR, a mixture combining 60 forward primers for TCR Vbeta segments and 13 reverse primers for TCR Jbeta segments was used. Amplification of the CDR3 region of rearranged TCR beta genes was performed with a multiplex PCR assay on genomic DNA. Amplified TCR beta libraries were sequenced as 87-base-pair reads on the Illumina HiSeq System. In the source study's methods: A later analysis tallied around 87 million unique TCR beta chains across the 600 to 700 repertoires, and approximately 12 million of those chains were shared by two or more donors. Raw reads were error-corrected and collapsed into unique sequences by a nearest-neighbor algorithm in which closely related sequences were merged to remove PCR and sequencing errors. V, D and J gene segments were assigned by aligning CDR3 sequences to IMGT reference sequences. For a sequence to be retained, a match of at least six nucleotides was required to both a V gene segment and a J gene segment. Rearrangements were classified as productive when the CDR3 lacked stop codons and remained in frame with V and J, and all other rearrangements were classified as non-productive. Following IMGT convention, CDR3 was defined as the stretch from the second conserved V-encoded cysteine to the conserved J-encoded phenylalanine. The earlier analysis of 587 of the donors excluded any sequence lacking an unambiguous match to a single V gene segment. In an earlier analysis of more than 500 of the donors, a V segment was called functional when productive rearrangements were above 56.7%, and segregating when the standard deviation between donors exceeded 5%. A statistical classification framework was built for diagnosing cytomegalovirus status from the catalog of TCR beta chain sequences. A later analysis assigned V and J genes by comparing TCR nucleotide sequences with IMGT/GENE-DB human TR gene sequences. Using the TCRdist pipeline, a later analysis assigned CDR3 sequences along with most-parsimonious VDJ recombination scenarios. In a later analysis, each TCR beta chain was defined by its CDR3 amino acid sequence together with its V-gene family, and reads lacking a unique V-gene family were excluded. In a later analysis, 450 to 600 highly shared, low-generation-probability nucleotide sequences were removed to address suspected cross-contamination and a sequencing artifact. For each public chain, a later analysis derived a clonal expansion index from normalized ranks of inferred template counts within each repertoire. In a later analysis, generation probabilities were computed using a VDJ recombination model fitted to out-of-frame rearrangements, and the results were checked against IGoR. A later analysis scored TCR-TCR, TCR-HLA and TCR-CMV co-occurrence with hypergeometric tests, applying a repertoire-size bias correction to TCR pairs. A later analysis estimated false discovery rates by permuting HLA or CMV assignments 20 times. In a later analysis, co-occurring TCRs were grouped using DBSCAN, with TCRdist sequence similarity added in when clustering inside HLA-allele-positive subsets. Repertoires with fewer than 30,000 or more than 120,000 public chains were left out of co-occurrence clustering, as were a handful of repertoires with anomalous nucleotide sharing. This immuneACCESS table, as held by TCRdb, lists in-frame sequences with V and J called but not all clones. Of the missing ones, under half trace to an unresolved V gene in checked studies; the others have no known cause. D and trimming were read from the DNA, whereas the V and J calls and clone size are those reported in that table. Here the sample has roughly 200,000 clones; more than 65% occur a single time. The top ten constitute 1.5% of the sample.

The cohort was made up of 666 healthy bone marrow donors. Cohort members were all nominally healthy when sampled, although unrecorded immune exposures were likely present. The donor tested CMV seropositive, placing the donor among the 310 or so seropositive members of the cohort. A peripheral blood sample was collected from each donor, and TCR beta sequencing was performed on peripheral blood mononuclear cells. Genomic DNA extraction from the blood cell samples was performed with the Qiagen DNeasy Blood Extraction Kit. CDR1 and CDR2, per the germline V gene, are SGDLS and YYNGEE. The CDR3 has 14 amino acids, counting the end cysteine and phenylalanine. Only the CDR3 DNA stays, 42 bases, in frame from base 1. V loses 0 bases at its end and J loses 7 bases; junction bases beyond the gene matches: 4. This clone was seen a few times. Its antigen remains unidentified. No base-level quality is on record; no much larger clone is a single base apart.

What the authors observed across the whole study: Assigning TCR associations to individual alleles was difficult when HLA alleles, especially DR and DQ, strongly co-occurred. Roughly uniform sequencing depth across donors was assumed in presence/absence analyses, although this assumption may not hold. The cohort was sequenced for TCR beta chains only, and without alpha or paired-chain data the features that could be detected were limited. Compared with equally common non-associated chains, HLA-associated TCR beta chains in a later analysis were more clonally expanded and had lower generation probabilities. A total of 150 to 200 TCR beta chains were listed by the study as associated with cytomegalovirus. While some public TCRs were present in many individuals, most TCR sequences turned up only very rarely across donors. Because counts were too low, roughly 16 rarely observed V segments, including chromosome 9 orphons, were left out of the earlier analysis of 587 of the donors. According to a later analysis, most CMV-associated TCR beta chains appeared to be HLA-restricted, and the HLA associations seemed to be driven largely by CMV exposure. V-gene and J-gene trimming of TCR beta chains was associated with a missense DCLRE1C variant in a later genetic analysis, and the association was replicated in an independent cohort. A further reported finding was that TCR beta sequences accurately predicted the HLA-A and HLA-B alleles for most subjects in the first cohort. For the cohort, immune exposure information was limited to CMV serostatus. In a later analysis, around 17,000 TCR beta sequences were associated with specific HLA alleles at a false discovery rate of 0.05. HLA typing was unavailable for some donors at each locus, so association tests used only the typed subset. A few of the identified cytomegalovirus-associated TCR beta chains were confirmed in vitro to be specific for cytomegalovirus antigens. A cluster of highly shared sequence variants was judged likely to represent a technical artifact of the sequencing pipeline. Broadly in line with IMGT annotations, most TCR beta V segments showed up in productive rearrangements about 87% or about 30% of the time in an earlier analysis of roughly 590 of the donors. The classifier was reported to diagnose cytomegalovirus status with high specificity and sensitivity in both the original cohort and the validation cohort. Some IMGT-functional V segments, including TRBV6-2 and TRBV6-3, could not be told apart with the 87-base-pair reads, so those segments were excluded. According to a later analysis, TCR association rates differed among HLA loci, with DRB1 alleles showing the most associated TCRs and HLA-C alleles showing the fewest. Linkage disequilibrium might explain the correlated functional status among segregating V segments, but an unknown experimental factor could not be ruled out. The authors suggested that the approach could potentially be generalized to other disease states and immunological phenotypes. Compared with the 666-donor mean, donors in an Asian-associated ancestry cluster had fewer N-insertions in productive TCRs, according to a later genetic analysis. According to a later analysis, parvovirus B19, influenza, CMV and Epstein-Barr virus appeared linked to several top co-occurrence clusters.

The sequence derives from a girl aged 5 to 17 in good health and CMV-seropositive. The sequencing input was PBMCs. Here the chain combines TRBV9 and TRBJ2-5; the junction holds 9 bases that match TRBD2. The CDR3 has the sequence CASSVEGSGGTQYF. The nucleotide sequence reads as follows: TGTGCCAGCAGCGTAGAGGGTAGCGGGGGGACCCAGTACTTC.